One and the same sample provided the 3 T cell receptor beta chains below, sequenced in a study of shared clonotypes between healthy human individuals. The repertoire was sequenced with immunoSEQ multiplex PCR; TCRdb's copy has only in-frame clones and lacks some. The sample includes 2 million to 3 million clones, approximately 92% seen only once; the top ten take roughly 0.13%. The sequencing input was naive CD4+ T cells sorted from blood. The sample's subset: CD45RA+ positively selected. The source of these receptors is a man between 18 and 29 years old in good health.

V gene TRBV27 combines with J gene TRBJ2-7; TRBD1 aligns across 10 bases. Germline V gene sequence: CDR1 MNHEY, CDR2 SMNVEV (reference sequence). Trimming removed 6 bases from V and 2 bases from J; junction bases left unmatched: 10. The CDR3 is 16 amino acids. This CDR3 is CASSARDRGAAYEQYF. The CDR3 coding sequence is TGTGCCAGCAGCGCAAGGGACAGGGGAGCGGCCTACGAGCAGTACTTC.

CDR3 amino acids: CASTGTLGEKLFF. The CDR3 bases are TGTGCCAGCACAGGGACCCTTGGGGAAAAACTGTTTTTT. The chain uses TRBV6-5 and TRBJ1-4, with D tentatively TRBD1 (5 bases). The CDR3 is 13 residues long. Germline V CDR1 and CDR2: MNHEY, SVGAGI. Trimming took 7 bases from V and 8 from J, leaving 14 bases between them.

The chain joins TRBV10-3 to TRBJ1-1, with a tentative D call TRBD1 (6 bases). The V gene lost 0 bases and the J gene lost 1 base, with 15 bases spanning the gap. CDR1 and CDR2 from the germline V gene are ENHRY and SYGVKD. This CDR3 is 17 amino acids long. CDR3 nucleotides: TGTGCCATCAGTGAGTCGTTCTCGGGGGCACGGAACACTGAAGCTTTCTTT. This sequence encodes CAISESFSGARNTEAFF.